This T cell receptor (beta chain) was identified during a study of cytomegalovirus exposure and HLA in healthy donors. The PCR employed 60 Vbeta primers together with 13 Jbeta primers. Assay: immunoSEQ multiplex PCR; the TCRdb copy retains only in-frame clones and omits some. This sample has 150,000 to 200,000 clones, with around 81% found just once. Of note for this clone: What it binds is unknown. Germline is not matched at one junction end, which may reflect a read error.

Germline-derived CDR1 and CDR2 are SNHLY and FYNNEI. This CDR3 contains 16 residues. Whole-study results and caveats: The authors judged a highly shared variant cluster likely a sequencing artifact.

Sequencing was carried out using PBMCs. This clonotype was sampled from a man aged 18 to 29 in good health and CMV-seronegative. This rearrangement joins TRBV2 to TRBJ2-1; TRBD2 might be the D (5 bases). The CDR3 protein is CASREASSSWDNEQFF. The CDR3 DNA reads TGTGCCAGCAGAGAAGCTAGCAGCTCCTGGGACAATGAGCAGTTCTTC.